Presented here are 3 T cell receptor beta chains from one specimen sequenced in a study of tumor-infiltrating lymphocytes in primary liver carcinoma. Without any cell sorting, about 19-31 mg of bulk tissue yielded co-extracted RNA and DNA. Production of TCR beta cDNA used approximately 0.45 ug total RNA together with a constant-region primer. What produced the TCR beta libraries was three nested multiplex PCR rounds using slightly modified ARM-PCR. For approximately 9 cycles apiece, the opening two PCR rounds ran with TRBV1-TRBV30 forward primers and a C-beta reverse primer. TCRdb reanalysed the multiplex PCR reads using MiXCR and keeps one entry per CDR3 protein. The sample carries around 99,000 distinct CDR3 sequences, less than 70% recorded once. Sequenced material: tumor-adjacent normal liver tissue. These receptors originate from a man aged 40-49 years with primary liver carcinoma and hepatitis B virus infection.

The sample holds many counts of this clonotype. This rearrangement joins TRBV6-1 to TRBJ2-3, with D uncertain. V lost 2 bases, J lost 1 base, and 10 bases lay in between. CDR1 and CDR2 (germline): MNHNS, SASEGT. The CDR3 is made up of 15 amino acids. This chain's CDR3 is CASSESAFGTDTQYF. Written as DNA, the CDR3 is TGTGCCAGCAGTGAATCGGCCTTCGGCACAGATACGCAGTATTTT.

Comments on this clonotype: The missing conserved phenylalanine or tryptophan at the end of this CDR3 makes a read error likely. The chain is built from TRBV12-3 or TRBV12-4 and TRBJ2-4; D uncertain. This CDR3 contains 12 residues. The CDR3 region is CACSFGKHIQYL. The DNA of the CDR3 is TGTGCTTGCAGTTTCGGCAAGCACATTCAGTACTTA.

As to this clonotype: As the CDR3 is not closed by the conserved phenylalanine or tryptophan, this likely results from a read error. V is TRBV4-1 and J is TRBJ2-1; possible D gene TRBD2, 6 bases. The CDR3 sequence is 14 residues long. CDR1 MGHRA and CDR2 YSYEKL come from the germline V gene. The CDR3 nucleotides are TGTGCCAGCAGCCAGGAGGGGTCCTACAATGAACAGTTCCTC. It translates to CASSQEGSYNEQFL.